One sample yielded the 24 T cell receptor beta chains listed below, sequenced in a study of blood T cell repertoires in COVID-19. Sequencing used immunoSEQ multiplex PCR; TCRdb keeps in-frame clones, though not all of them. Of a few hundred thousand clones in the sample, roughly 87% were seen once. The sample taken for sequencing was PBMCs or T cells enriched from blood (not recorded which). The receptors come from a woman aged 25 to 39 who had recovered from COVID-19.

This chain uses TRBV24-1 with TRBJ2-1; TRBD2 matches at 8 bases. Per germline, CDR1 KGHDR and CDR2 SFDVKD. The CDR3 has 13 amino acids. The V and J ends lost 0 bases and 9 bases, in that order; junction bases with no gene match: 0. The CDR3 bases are TGTGCCACCAGTGATTTGGCGGGAGGTGAGCAGTTCTTC. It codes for CATSDLAGGEQFF.

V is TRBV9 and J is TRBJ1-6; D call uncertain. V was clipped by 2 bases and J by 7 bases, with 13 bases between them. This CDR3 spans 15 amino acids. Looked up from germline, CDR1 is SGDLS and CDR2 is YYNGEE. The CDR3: CASSVSGRSNSPLHF. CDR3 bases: TGTGCCAGCAGCGTTTCGGGTCGAAGCAATTCACCCCTCCACTTT. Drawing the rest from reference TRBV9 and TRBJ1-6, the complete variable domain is DSGVTQTPKHLITATGQRVTLRCSPRSGDLSVYWYQQSLDQGLQFLIQYYNGEERAKGNILERFSAQQFPDLHSELNLSSLELGDSALYFCASSVSGRSNSPLHFGNGTRLTVT.

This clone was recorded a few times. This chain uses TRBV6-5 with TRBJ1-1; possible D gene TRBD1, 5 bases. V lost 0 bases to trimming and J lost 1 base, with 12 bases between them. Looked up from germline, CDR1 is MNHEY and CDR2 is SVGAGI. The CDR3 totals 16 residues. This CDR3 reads CASSYSLFGGNTEAFF. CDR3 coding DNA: TGTGCCAGCAGTTACTCGCTCTTCGGGGGGAACACTGAAGCTTTCTTT.

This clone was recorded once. CDR3 nucleotides: TGTGCCAGCAGCGGGAGGGGCACCGGGGAGCTGTTTTTT. It yields the protein CASSGRGTGELFF. This rearrangement joins TRBV28 to TRBJ2-2; the match to TRBD2 covers 8 bases. Germline loops: CDR1 MDHEN, CDR2 SYDVKM. With V trimmed by 6 bases and J by 4 bases, 1 base remained unmatched. The CDR3 has 13 residues.

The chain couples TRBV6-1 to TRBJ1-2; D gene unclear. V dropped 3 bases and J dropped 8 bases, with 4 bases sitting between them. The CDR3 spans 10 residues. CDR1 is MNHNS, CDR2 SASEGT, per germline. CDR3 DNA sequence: TGTGCCAGCAGTGATGCGGGCTACACCTTC. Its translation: CASSDAGYTF.

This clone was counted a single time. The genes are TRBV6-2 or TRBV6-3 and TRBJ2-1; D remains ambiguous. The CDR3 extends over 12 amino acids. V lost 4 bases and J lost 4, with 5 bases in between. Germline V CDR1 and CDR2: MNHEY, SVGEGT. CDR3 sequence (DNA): TGTGCCAGCAGTTCCACTTACAATGAGCAGTTCTTC. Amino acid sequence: CASSSTYNEQFF.

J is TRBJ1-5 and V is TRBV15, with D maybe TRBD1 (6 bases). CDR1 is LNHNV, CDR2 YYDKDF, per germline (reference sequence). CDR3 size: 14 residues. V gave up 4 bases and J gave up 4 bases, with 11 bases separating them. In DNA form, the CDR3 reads TGTGCCACCAGCAAAGACAGGTCAAATCAGCCCCAGCATTTT. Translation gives CATSKDRSNQPQHF.

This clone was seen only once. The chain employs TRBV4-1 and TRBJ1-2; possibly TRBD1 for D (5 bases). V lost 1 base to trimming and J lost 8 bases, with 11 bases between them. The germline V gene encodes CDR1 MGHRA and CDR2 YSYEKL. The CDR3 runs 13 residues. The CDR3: CASSQVGGVGYTF. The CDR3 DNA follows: TGCGCCAGCAGCCAAGTGGGAGGGGTAGGCTACACCTTC.

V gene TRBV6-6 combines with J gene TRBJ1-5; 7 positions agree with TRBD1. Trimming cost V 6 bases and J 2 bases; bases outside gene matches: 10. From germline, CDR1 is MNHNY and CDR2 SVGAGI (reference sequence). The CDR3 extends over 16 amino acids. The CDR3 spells CASRRDREGGNQPQHF. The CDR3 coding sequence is TGTGCCAGCAGGAGAGACAGGGAAGGGGGCAATCAGCCCCAGCATTTT.

The DNA for the CDR3 is TGTGCCAGCAGTGACTCGACTCGCTGGGGGGAGCTGTTTTTT. Protein product: CASSDSTRWGELFF. This sequence joins TRBV6-4 and TRBJ2-2; no firm D call. V was shortened by 0 bases and J by 8 bases, with 10 bases between the two germline ends. The CDR3 spans 14 residues. Germline V gene data show CDR1 as MRHNA and CDR2 as SNTAGT.

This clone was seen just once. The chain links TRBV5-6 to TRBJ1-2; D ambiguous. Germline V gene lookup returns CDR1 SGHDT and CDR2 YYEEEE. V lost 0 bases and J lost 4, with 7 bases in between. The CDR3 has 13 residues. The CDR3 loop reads CASSLGIAYGYTF. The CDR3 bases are TGTGCCAGCAGCTTGGGCATAGCCTATGGCTACACCTTC.

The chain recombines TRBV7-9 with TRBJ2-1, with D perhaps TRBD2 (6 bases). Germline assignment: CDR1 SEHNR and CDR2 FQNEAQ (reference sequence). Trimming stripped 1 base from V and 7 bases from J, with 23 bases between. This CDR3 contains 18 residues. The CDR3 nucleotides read TGTGCCAGCAGCTTAGAGTCTTTTTCGGGGGTGTTCTTGAATGAGCAGTTCTTC. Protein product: CASSLESFSGVFLNEQFF. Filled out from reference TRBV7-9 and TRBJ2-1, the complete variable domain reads DTGVSQNPRHKITKRGQNVTFRCDPISEHNRLYWYRQTLGQGPEFLTYFQNEAQLEKSRLLSDRFSAERPKGSFSTLEIQRTEQGDSAMYLCASSLESFSGVFLNEQFFGPGTRLTVL.

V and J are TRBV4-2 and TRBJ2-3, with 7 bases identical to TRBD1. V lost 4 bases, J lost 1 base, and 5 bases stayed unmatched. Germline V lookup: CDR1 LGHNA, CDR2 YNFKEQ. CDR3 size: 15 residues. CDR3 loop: CASSPPGTGTDTQYF. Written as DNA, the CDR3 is TGTGCCAGCAGCCCTCCCGGGACAGGCACAGATACGCAGTATTTT.

In DNA, the CDR3 is TGTGCCAGTAGCCGACTAGCATCATCTCCGGAGCAGTTCTTC. Amino acid sequence: CASSRLASSPEQFF. The V and J genes are TRBV19 and TRBJ2-1; the match to TRBD2 covers 7 bases. The CDR3 is made up of 14 amino acids. J gave up 10 bases and V 6 bases, and 12 bases lay outside the gene matches. Per the germline V gene, CDR1 is LNHDA and CDR2 is SQIVND (reference sequence). The entire variable domain, with the rest obtained from reference TRBV19 and TRBJ2-1, is as follows: DGGITQSPKYLFRKEGQNVTLSCEQNLNHDAMYWYRQDPGQGLRLIYYSQIVNDFQKGDIAEGYSVSREKKESFPLTVTSAQKNPTAFYLCASSRLASSPEQFFGPGTRLTVL.

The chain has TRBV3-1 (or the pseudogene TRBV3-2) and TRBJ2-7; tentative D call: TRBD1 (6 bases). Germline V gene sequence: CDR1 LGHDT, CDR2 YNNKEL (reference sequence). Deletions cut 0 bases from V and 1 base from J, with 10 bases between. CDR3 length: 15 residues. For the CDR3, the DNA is TGTGCCAGCAGCCAAGAGGCAGGGGCTTCCTACGAGCAGTACTTC. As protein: CASSQEAGASYEQYF.

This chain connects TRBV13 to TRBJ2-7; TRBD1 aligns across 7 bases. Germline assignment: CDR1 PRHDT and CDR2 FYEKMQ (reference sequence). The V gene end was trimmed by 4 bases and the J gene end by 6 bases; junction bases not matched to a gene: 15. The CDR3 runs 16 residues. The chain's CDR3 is CASSSPLTDREGEQYF. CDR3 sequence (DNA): TGTGCCAGCAGCTCGCCCCTTACCGACAGGGAAGGCGAGCAGTACTTC.

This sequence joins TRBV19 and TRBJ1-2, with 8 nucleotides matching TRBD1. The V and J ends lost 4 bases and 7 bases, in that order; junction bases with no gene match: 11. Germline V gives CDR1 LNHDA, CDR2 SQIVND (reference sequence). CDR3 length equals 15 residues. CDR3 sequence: CASSSGQGADVGYTF. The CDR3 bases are TGTGCCAGTAGTAGTGGGCAGGGGGCCGACGTTGGCTACACCTTC.

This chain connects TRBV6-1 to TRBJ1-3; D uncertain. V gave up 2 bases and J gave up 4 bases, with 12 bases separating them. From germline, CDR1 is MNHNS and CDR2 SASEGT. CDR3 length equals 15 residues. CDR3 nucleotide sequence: TGTGCCAGCAGTGAACGAAGGACTTCAGGAAACACCATATATTTT. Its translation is CASSERRTSGNTIYF.

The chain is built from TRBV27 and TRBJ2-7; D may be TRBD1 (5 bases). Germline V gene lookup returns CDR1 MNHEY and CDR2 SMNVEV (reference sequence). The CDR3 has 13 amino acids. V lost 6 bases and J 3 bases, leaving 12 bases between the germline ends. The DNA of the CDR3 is TGTGCCAGCAGCCAGGACATGGGCTACGAGCAGTACTTC. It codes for CASSQDMGYEQYF.

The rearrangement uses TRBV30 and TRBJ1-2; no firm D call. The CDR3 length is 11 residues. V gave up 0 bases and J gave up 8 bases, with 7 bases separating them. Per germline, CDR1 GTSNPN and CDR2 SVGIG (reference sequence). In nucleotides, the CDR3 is TGTGCCTGGAGTGTAGATCAGGGCTACACCTTC. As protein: CAWSVDQGYTF.

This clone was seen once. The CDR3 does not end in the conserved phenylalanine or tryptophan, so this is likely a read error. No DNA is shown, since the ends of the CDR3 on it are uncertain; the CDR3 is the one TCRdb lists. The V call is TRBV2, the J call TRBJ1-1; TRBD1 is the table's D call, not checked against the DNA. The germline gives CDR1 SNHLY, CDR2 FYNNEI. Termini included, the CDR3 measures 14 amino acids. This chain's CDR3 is CASSQRTDQGLEIS.

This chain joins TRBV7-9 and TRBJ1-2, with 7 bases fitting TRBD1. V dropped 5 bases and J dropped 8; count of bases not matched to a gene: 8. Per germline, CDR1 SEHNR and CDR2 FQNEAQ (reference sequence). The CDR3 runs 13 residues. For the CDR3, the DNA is TGTGCCAGCAGCCCCAGACAGGGCGTGGGCTACACCTTC. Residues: CASSPRQGVGYTF.

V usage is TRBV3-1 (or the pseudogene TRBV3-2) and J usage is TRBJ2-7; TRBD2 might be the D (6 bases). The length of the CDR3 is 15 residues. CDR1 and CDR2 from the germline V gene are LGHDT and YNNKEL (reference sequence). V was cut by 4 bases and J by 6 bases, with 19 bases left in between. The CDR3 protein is CASSLIGSVGREQYF. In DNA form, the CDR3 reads TGTGCCAGCAGCCTTATCGGGAGCGTCGGCCGCGAGCAGTACTTC.

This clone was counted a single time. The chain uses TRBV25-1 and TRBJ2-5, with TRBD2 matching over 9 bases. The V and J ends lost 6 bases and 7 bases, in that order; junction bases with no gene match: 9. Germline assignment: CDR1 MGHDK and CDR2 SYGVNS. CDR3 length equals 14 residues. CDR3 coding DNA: TGTGCCAGCAGCCTGGCTAGCGGGGCCCGGACCCAGTACTTC. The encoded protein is CASSLASGARTQYF.